The 13 T cell receptor beta chains presented below share a single source sample, sequenced in a study of blood T cell repertoires in COVID-19. TCRdb's copy holds only in-frame clones and misses some; the assay was immunoSEQ multiplex PCR. The sample consists of about 140,000 clones, around four fifths of them appearing once. Material: peripheral blood. All receptors derive from a woman of 80 years or more with acute or convalescent COVID-19.

The V call is TRBV7-2, the J call TRBJ1-6; D gene uncertain. Trimming cost V 5 bases and J 9 bases, with 14 bases left between them. The CDR3 sequence is 14 residues long. Looked up from germline, CDR1 is SGHTA and CDR2 is FQGNSA. As DNA, the CDR3 is TGTGCCAGCAGCCTCAATTCGGACTCTTCACCCCTCCACTTT. Its protein product is CASSLNSDSSPLHF.

This clone was picked up a small number of times. The V gene is TRBV9, the J gene TRBJ1-4, with D perhaps matching TRBD1 (6 bases). Germline V CDR1 and CDR2: SGDLS, YYNGEE. Trimming cost V 0 bases and J 8 bases, with 14 bases left between them. This CDR3 is 15 amino acids long. The CDR3 sequence: CASSVGWTDGEKLFF. The CDR3 DNA reads as TGTGCCAGCAGCGTAGGCTGGACAGACGGAGAAAAACTGTTTTTT.

The chain links TRBV28 to TRBJ2-2; no clear D. Germline V gives CDR1 MDHEN, CDR2 SYDVKM. This CDR3 region has 11 residues. V was pared by 8 bases and J by 5 bases, with 6 bases between. The CDR3 here is CASHFTGELFF. In DNA, the CDR3 is TGTGCCAGCCATTTTACCGGGGAGCTGTTTTTT. The entire variable domain, with the rest obtained from reference TRBV28 and TRBJ2-2, is as follows: DVKVTQSSRYLVKRTGEKVFLECVQDMDHENMFWYRQDPGLGLRLIYFSYDVKMKEKGDIPEGYSVSREKKERFSLILESASTNQTSMYLCASHFTGELFFGEGSRLTVL.

This chain connects TRBV4-2 to TRBJ2-3; TRBD2 matches at 9 bases. Germline V gene data show CDR1 as LGHNA and CDR2 as YNFKEQ. CDR3 length equals 15 residues. Trimming removed 2 bases from V and 1 base from J; junction bases left unmatched: 1. In DNA, the CDR3 is TGTGCCAGCAGCCAATTAGCGGGGGGCACAGATACGCAGTATTTT. Amino acid sequence: CASSQLAGGTDTQYF.

The chain couples TRBV19 to TRBJ2-1, with a tentative D call TRBD1 (6 bases). The CDR3 totals 12 residues. V was clipped by 8 bases and J by 4 bases, with 9 bases between them. CDR1 is LNHDA and CDR2 is SQIVND in the germline V gene (reference sequence). CDR3 sequence: CASGQYYNEQFF. CDR3 in DNA: TGTGCCAGTGGACAGTATTACAATGAGCAGTTCTTC.

This chain uses TRBV5-6 with TRBJ2-7; tentatively, D is TRBD1 (9 bases). Trimming cost V 3 bases and J 5 bases, with 27 bases left between them. Per germline, CDR1 SGHDT and CDR2 YYEEEE. The CDR3 covers 18 residues. CDR3: CASSSRRLSGTGFHEQYF. The DNA for the CDR3 is TGTGCCAGCAGCTCTCGTAGACTTAGCGGGACAGGGTTCCACGAGCAGTACTTC. The full variable domain, with the rest looked up from reference TRBV5-6 and TRBJ2-7, is DAGVTQSPTHLIKTRGQQVTLRCSPKSGHDTVSWYQQALGQGPQFIFQYYEEEERQRGNFPDRFSGHQFPNYSSELNVNALLLGDSALYLCASSSRRLSGTGFHEQYFGPGTRLTVT.

The gene calls are TRBV6-5 and TRBJ2-7; a possible D gene is TRBD2 (5 bases). Trimming took off 0 bases at V and 4 bases at J, with 7 bases between the two ends. The V gene's germline CDR1 is MNHEY and CDR2 SVGAGI. CDR3 length equals 13 residues. The CDR3 sequence: CASSYSRGYEQYF. CDR3 DNA sequence: TGTGCCAGCAGTTACTCGAGAGGGTACGAGCAGTACTTC.

This rearrangement joins TRBV6-1 to TRBJ1-5; D remains unclear. CDR3 length equals 16 residues. Germline assignment: CDR1 MNHNS and CDR2 SASEGT. Trimming removed 4 bases at V and 0 bases at J, with 13 bases between. This CDR3 reads CASSALSGYSNQPQHF. In nucleotides, the CDR3 is TGTGCCAGCAGTGCCCTATCGGGGTATAGCAATCAGCCCCAGCATTTT.

This clone was detected a few times. J is TRBJ2-3 and V is TRBV18; TRBD2 matches 7 bases. The CDR3 has 15 amino acids. CDR1 and CDR2 from the germline V gene are KGHSH and LQKENI. V trimming: 0 bases; J trimming: 10 bases; junction bases outside the gene matches: 10. In nucleotides, the CDR3 is TGTGCCAGCTCACCACCGGGGAGGGACCCCTCCTCGCAGTATTTT. As protein: CASSPPGRDPSSQYF.

Only a few counts were recorded for this clone. The rearrangement joins TRBV28 to TRBJ2-6; 9 bases agree with TRBD1. CDR3 length equals 16 residues. Per germline, CDR1 MDHEN and CDR2 SYDVKM. J was trimmed by 0 bases and V by 8 bases; bases with no gene match: 5. CDR3 residues: CASGLQGASGANVLTF. CDR3 coding DNA: TGTGCCAGCGGATTACAGGGGGCCTCTGGGGCCAACGTCCTGACTTTC.

V gene TRBV10-3 combines with J gene TRBJ2-3; 7 nucleotides align to TRBD1. Germline loops: CDR1 ENHRY, CDR2 SYGVKD. V gave up 3 bases and J gave up 4 bases; unmatched junction bases: 10. The CDR3 extends over 16 amino acids. The CDR3 coding sequence is TGTGCCATCAGTGACGACAGGGCGTTTTTGCCAGATACGCAGTATTTT. Protein sequence: CAISDDRAFLPDTQYF.

The chain employs TRBV5-1 and TRBJ2-3, with TRBD1 as a possible D gene (6 bases). Looked up from germline, CDR1 is SGHRS and CDR2 is YFSETQ. V shed 1 base and J shed 4 bases, with 10 bases lying between them. The CDR3 length is 14 residues. The CDR3 protein is CASSLTGWADTQYF. The DNA of the CDR3 is TGCGCCAGCAGCTTGACAGGGTGGGCAGATACGCAGTATTTT.

This chain's CDR3 is CASSLVGLTGGGEKLFF. CDR3 DNA sequence: TGTGCCAGCAGCTTGGTAGGGTTGACAGGGGGGGGTGAAAAACTGTTTTTT. The V and J genes are TRBV5-4 and TRBJ1-4; 9 positions agree with TRBD1. After removal of 0 bases from V and 7 bases from J, the junction contained 10 bases not matched to a gene. Germline CDR1 SGHNT, CDR2 YYREEE (reference sequence). The CDR3 runs to 17 residues.